This TCR beta chain is from a study of T cells in Graves' hyperthyroidism and ophthalmopathy (dated by TCRdb to the late 2010s). Some background on the complete study: Peripheral blood was sampled at the time of initial diagnosis, prior to any treatment. To identify distinguishing TCR V-J signatures, a discovery cohort of about a hundred patients was used, comprising under 45 with Graves' ophthalmopathy and some 60 with stable Graves' hyperthyroidism. Prospective prediction of ophthalmopathy was tested in an independent validation cohort consisting of 18 to 20 hyperthyroidism patients and 17 patients who later progressed to ophthalmopathy. The 100 discovery patients were randomly divided into training and test sets at a 7:3 ratio. Thyroid tissue and blood T-cell repertoires from several Graves' hyperthyroidism patients were also compared in the study. Following sampling, methimazole starting at 30 mg daily was given to hyperthyroidism patients, and high-dose intravenous methylprednisolone was given to ophthalmopathy patients. According to the paper, TCR Vbeta CDR3 sequencing was carried out on around 140 peripheral blood samples, which came from around 43 ophthalmopathy, approximately 72 hyperthyroidism and roughly 17 progressor patients.

Stable Graves' hyperthyroidism was defined as the absence of progression to ophthalmopathy over 18 months of follow-up. Hyperthyroidism patients were newly diagnosed, with disease duration under 2 months, and aged 18 to 65 years. Any patient with an uncontrolled infection, another autoimmune disease, pregnancy or lactation was excluded. Diagnoses were established on the basis of clinical symptoms, serum thyroxine and TRAb, thyroid ultrasound, and orbital computed tomography. Ficoll-Paque density gradient centrifugation was used to isolate PBMCs from 8 to 10 ml of fresh peripheral blood. Total RNA was extracted using Trizol reagent, and RNA quality was assessed on an Agilent 2100 Bioanalyzer. Regarding this clonotype: Its recognized antigen is unknown. Per-base quality was not reported, and no clone a single base away is much larger than it.

On the study overall, not on this receptor specifically: No statistical method was used to set the sample size in advance, and investigators knew the group allocation. In validation, the model predicted progression to ophthalmopathy with over 60% sensitivity and approximately 78% specificity, a median of roughly seven months before onset. Ophthalmopathy was separated from stable hyperthyroidism by a 13 V-J signature model, with approximately 86% sensitivity and roughly 84% specificity obtained in cross-validation and 80%/75% obtained in testing. Most expanded thyroid clonotypes (frequency above 0.001) were also found in blood, which suggests that blood repertoires may mirror thyroid immune responses.

The TCR beta CDR3 regions were amplified from RNA transcripts. The TCR CDR3 was subjected to a first round of RT-PCR using the HTBI primer set and the Qiagen OneStep RT-PCR kit. Libraries were constructed in a second round of multiplex PCR, after which size selection and purification were carried out. The libraries were sequenced on an Illumina HiSeq2000 using paired-end 100 bp reads. The authors' analysis ran thus. Raw data were processed with SOAPnuke, discarding reads with adapters, uncalled bases, mean Phred below 15, or no exact constant-primer or identifier match. COPE v1.2.5 was used to merge the high-quality paired reads, and each unique nucleotide sequence was defined as a clonotype. MiTCR v1.1 was used to align the clonotypes against IMGT TRBV, TRBD and TRBJ reference segments. The analysis included only V-J combinations with a frequency above 0.0001, which together covered about 99% of the repertoires. The TCS score was defined as F50 (clonal expansion) divided by E x V (chaos), with BLOSUM62-based TCRdist calculated between CDR3 peptides within each V-J. Welch's t-statistics and random forest reduced 450 to 600 V-J features to about 13, which were used in a naive Bayes classifier (R e1071). The public reads were reprocessed in TCRdb via fastp at Q25 and MiXCR, keeping in-frame beta chains. Rows are combined by CDR3 protein, so each entry shows the most common genes and DNA. The V and J calls follow TCRdb's processing rather than the paper's. The table for this sample lists under 400,000 distinct CDR3 sequences; 18% of them were counted only once. Around 50% of the sample is in the top ten clones.

The CDR1 and CDR2 encoded by the germline V gene (reference sequence) are SEHNR and FQNEAQ. The CDR3 has 14 amino acids, counting the end cysteine and phenylalanine. The entry retains the CDR3 DNA only, 42 bases that are in frame from base 1. Between the V and J ends, shortened by 4 bases and 4 bases respectively, the junction contains 12 bases. Sequencing was carried out using blood. This receptor was identified in a woman aged 45-60 years with Graves' hyperthyroidism. The chain is made from TRBV7-9 and TRBJ2-3; possibly the D gene is TRBD2, per 5 matching bases. The CDR3 region reads CASSSRILADTQYF. The DNA sequence follows: TGTGCCAGCAGCTCAAGGATACTAGCAGATACGCAGTATTTT. Where the CDR3 stops, the reference TRBV7-9 and TRBJ2-3 genes take over; the full variable domain is DTGVSQNPRHKITKRGQNVTFRCDPISEHNRLYWYRQTLGQGPEFLTYFQNEAQLEKSRLLSDRFSAERPKGSFSTLEIQRTEQGDSAMYLCASSSRILADTQYFGPGTRLTVL.